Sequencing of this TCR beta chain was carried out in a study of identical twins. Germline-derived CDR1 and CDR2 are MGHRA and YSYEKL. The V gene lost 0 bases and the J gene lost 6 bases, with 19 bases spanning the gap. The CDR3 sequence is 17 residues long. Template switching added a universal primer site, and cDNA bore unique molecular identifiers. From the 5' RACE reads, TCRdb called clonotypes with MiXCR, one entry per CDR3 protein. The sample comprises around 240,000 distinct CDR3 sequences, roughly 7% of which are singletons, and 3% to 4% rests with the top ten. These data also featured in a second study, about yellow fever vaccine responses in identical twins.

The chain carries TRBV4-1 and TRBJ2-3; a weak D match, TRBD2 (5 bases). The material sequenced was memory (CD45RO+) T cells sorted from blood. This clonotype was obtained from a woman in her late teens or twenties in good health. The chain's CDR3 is CASSQDIEGFNTDTQYF. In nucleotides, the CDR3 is TGCGCCAGCAGCCAAGACATCGAGGGTTTCAACACGGATACGCAGTATTTT.